Below, one T cell receptor beta chain is given with its context. Its antigen is unknown. Base qualities were left out, and no much larger clone turns up one base away. The sample's time point label, decoded: peripheral blood 6 weeks after treatment start. The cohort comprised more than 25 patients with locally advanced or metastatic urothelial carcinoma treated at Memorial Sloan Kettering on a trial protocol. Peripheral blood mononuclear cells were collected pretreatment and during treatment, at between 1 and 8 total time points per patient. The Qiagen DNeasy Blood extraction kit was used to purify genomic DNA from total PBMCs and tumor samples. PBMCs were collected pretreatment and during treatment and were isolated and stored as previously described. This entry is derived from a study of PD-L1 blockade in urothelial cancer (dated by TCRdb to 2015 to 2018). Regarding the complete study: All patients started therapy in about 2014 and received atezolizumab 1,200 mg intravenously every 3 weeks. Durable clinical benefit was defined as progression-free survival longer than 6 months, and TCR features were also tested against progression-free and overall survival. Durable clinical benefit was achieved by nine patients but not by the remaining 20. Blood samples were analyzed at two time points: 3 weeks after treatment start (second dose) and 6 weeks after treatment start. Pretreatment blood TCR-seq was available for about 28 patients, at least one posttreatment blood collection was obtained for 25 or so patients, and tumor TCR-seq was available for 25 or so patients. Blood samples gave a median of about 130,000 T cells and 80,000 to 95,000 unique TCRs, with a median clonality of around 0.08. The study was an exploratory multi-omic analysis of somatic, immune and clinical correlates of response to PD-L1 blockade with atezolizumab in urothelial cancer. In the same patients, pretreatment tumors underwent whole exome sequencing and RNA sequencing in addition to TCR sequencing. Patients had an ECOG performance status of 0 or 1 and had received between 0 and 3 prior chemotherapy regimens. About nine tenths of the roughly 30 patients were males with bladder-origin urothelial cancer, and about 65% of the roughly 29 reported a prior smoking history. Pretreatment tumor samples, along with matched peripheral blood serially collected before and after atezolizumab treatment, were subjected to TCR sequencing. Overall study results and their limits: Patients with durable benefit showed greater expansion of tumor-associated TCR clones in peripheral blood 3 weeks after starting treatment (n of about 20, p = 0.022). Improved progression-free and overall survival was found to be associated with pretreatment peripheral blood TCR clonality below the median. Because of the small sample size (n ≈ 31) and the many exploratory analyses performed, the results are intended to be regarded as hypothesis-generating.

To estimate absolute template abundance from read counts, synthetic TCR analog templates were spiked into each PCR. Using the immunoSEQ assay, TCRbeta CDR3 regions were amplified from genomic DNA with bias-controlled V and J gene primers. Rearranged TCRbeta segments were sequenced at approximately 20X coverage. In the source study's methods: Clustering was used to correct sequencing errors, and CDR3s were annotated against IMGT so that V, D and J genes could be assigned. Out-of-frame and stop-codon sequences were excluded, and only productive TCRbeta rearrangements were used in downstream analyses. Clonality was computed as one minus Shannon entropy normalized by the log of the number of unique productive sequences. Clones differing between time points or between blood and tumor were identified by Fisher's exact test with Benjamini-Hochberg correction at adjusted p below 0.01. This is the immuneACCESS table as TCRdb keeps it, with only in-frame sequences that have V and J called. A part of the clones is gone; compared with another copy, unresolved V genes explain less than half, and the rest is unexplained. V and J calls and clone size follow that table, whereas D and trimming were derived from the DNA. A total of 83,000 or so clones appear in this sample, less than 90% of them only once. 8.4% of the sample lies in the top ten.

The CDR3 covers 15 residues, taking in both the cysteine and the phenylalanine. Only the CDR3 DNA stays, 45 bases, in frame from base 1. According to the germline V gene (reference sequence), CDR1 reads MNHEY and CDR2 reads SMNVEV. V is cut back by 8 bases and J by 5 bases, with 10 bases in the junction unmatched. The sequenced sample was PBMCs, obtained around atezolizumab (anti-PD-L1) treatment. The sequence was collected from a man aged 65 to 85 with urothelial cancer. The sequence links TRBV27 to TRBJ1-4; the central 8 bases match TRBD1. CDR3 loop: CASRIGQGPNEKLFF. The DNA is as follows: TGTGCCAGCCGTATCGGACAGGGCCCGAATGAAAAACTGTTTTTT.